Below, 30 T cell receptor beta chains from the same sample are listed, as sequenced in a study of graft-versus-host responses after intestinal transplantation. The table came from immunoSEQ multiplex PCR; TCRdb's copy has only in-frame clones and leaves some out. The data contain tens of thousands of clones, over 65% of them singletons. The sequencing used PBMCs, collected 28 days after intestinal transplant. These receptors were collected from a human patient who received an intestinal transplant, so some T cells may come from the graft donor.

The chain is built from TRBV4-2 and TRBJ1-5, with TRBD1 identical over 7 bases. Germline assignment: CDR1 LGHNA and CDR2 YNFKEQ. The junction had 5 bases not matched to a gene; V was cut back by 3 bases and J by 3 bases. CDR3 size: 15 residues. As DNA, the CDR3 is TGTGCCAGCAGCCAGAACAGGGGAGCCAATCAGCCCCAGCATTTT. This gives the protein CASSQNRGANQPQHF.

J is TRBJ1-2 and V is TRBV6-1; no clear D gene. This CDR3 is built from 11 residues. The V gene's germline CDR1 is MNHNS and CDR2 SASEGT. V dropped 6 bases and J dropped 8 bases, with 10 bases sitting between them. The CDR3 DNA reads as TGTGCCAGCAGGCCTGGTGGGGGCTACACCTTC. Its protein is CASRPGGGYTF.

V gene TRBV19 combines with J gene TRBJ1-6; 8 bases agree with TRBD1. The germline CDR1 and CDR2 sequences are LNHDA and SQIVND (reference sequence). The CDR3 length is 15 residues. V gave up 7 bases and J gave up 6 bases; unmatched junction bases: 8. The CDR3 protein is CASTQQTGANSPLHF. The CDR3 nucleotides are TGTGCCAGTACCCAGCAGACAGGGGCTAATTCACCCCTCCACTTT.

The chain couples TRBV10-1 to TRBJ2-1; TRBD2 matches at 7 bases. CDR1 is WNHNN and CDR2 is SYGVQD in the germline V gene (reference sequence). Unmatched junction bases numbered 4, after V lost 2 bases and J lost 9 bases. The CDR3 sequence is 13 residues long. As DNA, the CDR3 is TGCGCCAGCAGTGAGGCGGGGGTGGTTGAGCAGTTCTTC. It specifies CASSEAGVVEQFF.

The chain combines TRBV27 with TRBJ2-7, with TRBD1 matching 9 bases. V shed 6 bases and J 2 bases; nucleotides not matched to a gene: 8. CDR3 length: 15 amino acids. CDR1 and CDR2 from the germline V gene are MNHEY and SMNVEV (reference sequence). The CDR3 loop reads CASRLTGQGPYEQYF. Here the CDR3 DNA reads TGTGCCAGCAGACTGACGGGACAGGGTCCCTACGAGCAGTACTTC.

The rearrangement uses TRBV4-2 and TRBJ2-3, with 8 bases aligning to TRBD2. V gave up 2 bases and J gave up 1 base; unmatched junction bases: 11. There are 18 residues in the CDR3. Germline V lookup: CDR1 LGHNA, CDR2 YNFKEQ. CDR3 protein: CASSQSDGGGPGTDTQYF. CDR3 coding DNA: TGTGCCAGCAGCCAATCTGACGGGGGGGGGCCGGGCACAGATACGCAGTATTTT.

V gene TRBV7-2 combines with J gene TRBJ2-4; 11 bases are a match to TRBD2. The CDR3 has 14 residues. CDR1 and CDR2 from the germline V gene are SGHTA and FQGNSA. Trimming at V came to 4 bases and at J to 9 bases, leaving 5 bases not matched to a gene. The DNA for the CDR3 is TGTGCCAGCAGCTCGTCTAGCGGGGGGACCATTCAGTACTTC. It encodes CASSSSSGGTIQYF.

This clone was seen a few times. The genes are TRBV6-5 and TRBJ2-7, with 8 bases aligning to TRBD1. Germline V gene lookup returns CDR1 MNHEY and CDR2 SVGAGI. The length of the CDR3 is 14 residues. Losses at the gene ends were 7 bases for V and 2 bases for J; bases not matched to a gene: 7. The CDR3 sequence: CASTRTGFPYEQYF. CDR3 bases: TGTGCCAGCACCCGGACAGGGTTCCCCTACGAGCAGTACTTC.

The chain links TRBV28 to TRBJ2-7, with a weak D call TRBD2 (6 bases). The germline V gene encodes CDR1 MDHEN and CDR2 SYDVKM. V lost 2 bases to trimming and J lost 0 bases, with 8 bases between them. The CDR3 is 14 residues long. The CDR3 here is CASSLAGNSYEQYF. The CDR3 nucleotides are TGTGCCAGCAGTTTAGCGGGAAACTCCTACGAGCAGTACTTC.

Points on this clone: At one end the junction does not follow the germline gene, possibly because of a read error. The CDR3 loop is CASSLSLLLDQISF. DNA for the CDR3: TGTGCCAGCAGTTTATCGCTGTTACTAGACCAAATATCCTTC. The chain couples TRBV28 to TRBJ2-7, with a possible D match to TRBD2 (5 bases). CDR1 is MDHEN and CDR2 is SYDVKM in the germline V gene. CDR3 length equals 14 residues.

This sequence joins TRBV7-2 and TRBJ1-2; 7 bases are shared with TRBD1. The CDR3 consists of 13 residues. Germline V gene data show CDR1 as SGHTA and CDR2 as FQGNSA. V gave up 7 bases and J gave up 3 bases; unmatched junction bases: 5. The CDR3 region is CASNRQGDYGYTF. The CDR3, as DNA: TGTGCCAGCAACCGTCAGGGGGACTATGGCTACACCTTC.

The CDR3 sequence: CASSSISNEQFF. DNA for the CDR3: TGTGCCAGCTCGTCTATAAGCAATGAGCAGTTCTTC. The chain links TRBV11-3 to TRBJ2-1, with D unresolved. The CDR3 runs to 12 residues. V lost 8 bases and J lost 6, with 11 bases in between. In germline, CDR1 is SGHNT, CDR2 YENEEA.

The CDR3 DNA sequence: TGTGCCAGCACCTCCTCGGGGGGGAACCAGCCCCAGCATTTT. Encoded protein: CASTSSGGNQPQHF. This rearrangement joins TRBV27 to TRBJ1-5; perhaps TRBD1 as D (5 bases). The germline gives CDR1 MNHEY, CDR2 SMNVEV (reference sequence). This CDR3 is 14 amino acids long. Deletions cut 7 bases from V and 7 bases from J, with 17 bases between.

The J gene is TRBJ2-1, the V gene TRBV4-2; D ambiguous. Per germline, CDR1 LGHNA and CDR2 YNFKEQ. V was shortened by 3 bases and J by 7 bases, with 13 bases between the two germline ends. The CDR3 sequence is 14 residues long. In nucleotides, the CDR3 is TGTGCCAGCAGCCATCAGGCTTCCCAAAATGAGCAGTTCTTC. Translated: CASSHQASQNEQFF.

V usage is TRBV5-6 and J usage is TRBJ2-1, with 7 bases aligning to TRBD1. This CDR3 region has 12 residues. The ends lost 4 bases at V and 9 bases at J; junction bases unmatched: 4. CDR1 and CDR2 from the germline V gene are SGHDT and YYEEEE. The CDR3 loop is CASSHGQVEQFF. CDR3 nucleotides: TGTGCCAGCAGCCACGGACAGGTTGAGCAGTTCTTC.

The chain couples TRBV10-3 to TRBJ2-3; 9 bases match TRBD2. The V segment lost 5 bases and the J segment 2 bases; nucleotides outside the gene matches: 8. The CDR3 consists of 16 residues. CDR1 ENHRY and CDR2 SYGVKD come from the germline V gene. Written as DNA, the CDR3 is TGTGCCATCAGTAGGCTAGCGGGGTCTTACACAGATACGCAGTATTTT. It codes for CAISRLAGSYTDTQYF.

In its sample, this clone was seen once. This chain joins TRBV30 and TRBJ2-7, with D possibly TRBD2 on 6 matching bases. CDR3 length equals 13 residues. Trimming cost V 3 bases and J 0 bases, with 9 bases left between them. Germline CDR1 is GTSNPN and CDR2 is SVGIG (reference sequence). CDR3 sequence: CAWRGLSSYEQYF. The CDR3 DNA sequence: TGTGCCTGGAGGGGACTCAGCTCCTACGAGCAGTACTTC.

As to this clone: Mismatch with germline at one junction end may stem from a read error. Other DNA sequences of this sample code for an identical CDR3. The rearrangement joins TRBV7-9 to TRBJ1-1; D perhaps matches TRBD1 (5 bases). Germline CDR1 SEHNR, CDR2 FQNEAQ (reference sequence). This CDR3 region has 15 residues. The chain's CDR3 is CASSQPERGNTEAFF. For the CDR3, the DNA is TGTGCTAGCAGCCAGCCCGAGAGGGGGAACACTGAAGCTTTCTTT.

This clone has just one count. The rearrangement joins TRBV6-5 to TRBJ2-7, with a weak D call TRBD1 (6 bases). The CDR3 spans 13 residues. Germline CDR1 MNHEY, CDR2 SVGAGI. Trimming pared 8 bases from V and 3 bases from J, leaving 14 bases between. DNA of the CDR3: TGTGCCAGCGGCTTGGTACAGGGCTACGAGCAGTACTTC. This sequence encodes CASGLVQGYEQYF.

This clone has only one observation. The rearrangement uses TRBV11-2 and TRBJ2-5; D perhaps matches TRBD2 (5 bases). The CDR3 length is 15 residues. Deletions cut 3 bases from V and 1 base from J, with 12 bases between. Germline V CDR1 and CDR2: SGHAT, FQNNGV. The CDR3 reads CASSFQIGVQETQYF. Written as DNA, the CDR3 is TGTGCCAGCAGCTTCCAAATCGGGGTCCAAGAGACCCAGTACTTC.

This chain joins TRBV9 and TRBJ2-3; the match to TRBD2 covers 8 bases. The CDR3 runs to 15 residues. J was trimmed by 5 bases and V by 0 bases; bases with no gene match: 5. CDR1 and CDR2 from the germline V gene are SGDLS and YYNGEE. CDR3: CASSVEGLAGDTQYF. As DNA, the CDR3 is TGTGCCAGCAGCGTAGAGGGGCTAGCGGGAGATACGCAGTATTTT.

The V and J genes are TRBV5-1 and TRBJ2-1; D might be TRBD2 (6 bases). Germline lookup yields CDR1 SGHRS and CDR2 YFSETQ. Trimming removed 0 bases at V and 2 bases at J, with 9 bases between. CDR3 size: 15 residues. CDR3 amino acids: CASSLAAGPYNEQFF. As DNA, the CDR3 is TGCGCCAGCAGCTTGGCTGCGGGGCCCTACAATGAGCAGTTCTTC.

The chain links TRBV5-5 to TRBJ2-7; 9 positions match TRBD1. The germline V gene encodes CDR1 SGHKS and CDR2 YYEKEE (reference sequence). The CDR3 covers 17 residues. J lost 0 bases, V lost 0 bases, and 7 bases had no gene match. CDR3 coding DNA: TGTGCCAGCAGCTTGGGGGAGGGACAGGGCTTCTCCTACGAGCAGTACTTC. Translation gives CASSLGEGQGFSYEQYF.

CDR3 loop: CASSRRQVDPETQYF. In nucleotides, the CDR3 is TGTGCCAGCAGCCGGCGACAGGTCGATCCAGAGACCCAGTACTTC. This chain joins TRBV11-2 and TRBJ2-5, with D possibly being TRBD1 (6 bases). The germline V gene has CDR1 SGHAT and CDR2 FQNNGV. The CDR3 covers 15 residues. The V and J ends lost 5 bases and 4 bases respectively, with 17 bases between them.

This clone was detected once. The V call is TRBV6-6, the J call TRBJ1-5, with D hard to call. Per the germline V gene, CDR1 is MNHNY and CDR2 is SVGAGI (reference sequence). Trimming cost V 6 bases and J 7 bases, with 13 bases left between them. The CDR3 has 13 amino acids. CDR3 coding DNA: TGTGCCAGCAGCACATCCAATGGACAGCCCCAGCATTTT. It encodes CASSTSNGQPQHF.

This clone showed up just once. The chain's CDR3 is CASSTSAGLYYEQYF. CDR3 bases: TGTGCCAGCAGCACCTCCGCGGGATTATACTACGAGCAGTACTTC. The gene calls are TRBV7-2 and TRBJ2-7; D is perhaps TRBD2 (6 bases). V lost 5 bases to trimming and J lost 3 bases, with 17 bases between them. The germline gives CDR1 SGHTA, CDR2 FQGNSA. The CDR3 is 15 amino acids.

This sequence joins TRBV7-3 and TRBJ2-3, with D possibly matching TRBD2 (7 bases). Germline V gene data show CDR1 as SGHTA and CDR2 as FQGTGA. Trimming removed 0 bases at V and 0 bases at J, with 13 bases between. The CDR3 sequence is 17 residues long. The CDR3 is CASSLTGGGASTDTQYF. The DNA for the CDR3 is TGTGCCAGCAGCTTAACAGGCGGGGGCGCTAGCACAGATACGCAGTATTTT. Filled out from reference TRBV7-3 and TRBJ2-3, the complete variable domain reads GAGVSQTPSNKVTEKGKYVELRCDPISGHTALYWYRQSLGQGPEFLIYFQGTGAADDSGLPNDRFFAVRPEGSVSTLKIQRTERGDSAVYLCASSLTGGGASTDTQYFGPGTRLTVL.

J is TRBJ2-6 and V is TRBV5-1; a weak D match, TRBD1 (6 bases). The germline V gene has CDR1 SGHRS and CDR2 YFSETQ. Trimming left V 4 bases short and J 0 bases short, with 14 bases between. The CDR3 consists of 17 residues. CDR3 sequence: CASSNSRDTSGANVLTF. The CDR3 region has the DNA TGCGCCAGCAGCAACTCCCGGGACACCTCTGGGGCCAACGTCCTGACTTTC.

This sequence joins TRBV5-4 and TRBJ2-1, with TRBD2 matching 7 bases. J lost 5 bases, V lost 1 base, and 6 bases had no gene match. The CDR3 is made up of 15 amino acids. The V gene's germline CDR1 is SGHNT and CDR2 YYREEE (reference sequence). The CDR3 protein is CASSLWLAANNEQFF. In DNA form, the CDR3 reads TGTGCCAGCAGCTTGTGGCTAGCGGCAAACAATGAGCAGTTCTTC.

This clone was counted a few times. The CDR3 DNA sequence: TGTGCCAGCAGTGCGCTAGCGGGGGGGCCGCGGGATACGCAGTATTTT. This gives the protein CASSALAGGPRDTQYF. This sequence joins TRBV6-1 and TRBJ2-3, with TRBD2 matching 12 bases. The CDR3 sequence is 16 residues long. Germline V CDR1 and CDR2: MNHNS, SASEGT. Trimming took 4 bases from V and 6 from J; bases not matched to a gene: 8.